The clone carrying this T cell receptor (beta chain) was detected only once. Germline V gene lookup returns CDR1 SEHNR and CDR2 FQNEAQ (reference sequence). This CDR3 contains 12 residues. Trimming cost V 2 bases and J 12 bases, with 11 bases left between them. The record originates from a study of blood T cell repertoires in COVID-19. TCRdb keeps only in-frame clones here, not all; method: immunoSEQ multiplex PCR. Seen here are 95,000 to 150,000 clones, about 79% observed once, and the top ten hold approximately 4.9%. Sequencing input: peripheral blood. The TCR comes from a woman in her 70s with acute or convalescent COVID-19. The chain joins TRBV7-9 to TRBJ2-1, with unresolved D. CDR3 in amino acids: CASSLTPLGQFF. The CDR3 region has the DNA TGTGCCAGCAGCTTAACGCCCCTCGGGCAGTTCTTC.